This is a list of T cell receptor beta chains from one sample in a study of cytomegalovirus exposure and HLA in healthy donors. Generated by immunoSEQ multiplex PCR, the TCRdb table keeps only in-frame clones and is missing some. The table lists approximately 190,000 clones, about 80% of them singletons. Sequencing input: PBMCs. These receptors were obtained from a young woman in good health and CMV-seropositive. Each CDR3 is given with its conserved first and last residue. Each record gives: clone size, V gene, D gene, J gene, CDR3 length, CDR3 protein, CDR3 DNA. D genes are given only for firm matches. Clone size is shown for a subset of rows, as once, few, many or a class of expanded clone.

>.|TRBV28|TRBD1|TRBJ2-7|13
CASGTGVTYEQYF
TGTGCCAGCGGGACAGGGGTTACCTACGAGCAGTACTTC
>.|TRBV4-3|.|TRBJ1-1|14
CASSQDPVNTEAFF
TGCGCCAGCAGCCAAGATCCGGTGAACACTGAAGCTTTCTTT
>.|TRBV7-9|TRBD1|TRBJ2-3|14
CASSLGTGSDTQYF
TGTGCCAGCAGCTTAGGGACAGGGTCGGATACGCAGTATTTT
>.|TRBV4-2|TRBD2|TRBJ2-3|16
CASSRQLAGGQDTQYF
TGTGCCAGCAGCCGCCAACTAGCGGGGGGGCAAGATACGCAGTATTTT
>.|TRBV7-6|TRBD1|TRBJ2-5|14
CASNRLQGQETQYF
TGTGCCAGCAATAGGTTACAGGGGCAAGAGACCCAGTACTTC
>.|TRBV7-2|TRBD1|TRBJ2-5|14
CASSRNRGWETQYF
TGTGCCAGCAGCCGAAACAGGGGATGGGAGACCCAGTACTTC
>.|TRBV6-5|.|TRBJ1-6|16
CASSSAPPRNNSPLHF
TGTGCCAGCAGTTCAGCTCCGCCGAGGAATAATTCACCCCTCCACTTT
>.|TRBV7-8|.|TRBJ1-6|15
CASSFNVREDSPLHF
TGTGCCAGCAGCTTCAATGTCAGGGAGGATTCACCCCTCCACTTT
>.|TRBV7-9|TRBD1|TRBJ2-3|15
CASSTGTGSWDTQYF
TGTGCCAGCAGCACCGGGACAGGGAGTTGGGATACGCAGTATTTT
>.|TRBV23-1|.|TRBJ2-7|14
CASSQSSRAYEQYF
TGCGCCAGCAGTCAATCTAGCCGAGCCTACGAGCAGTACTTC
>.|TRBV30|TRBD1|TRBJ2-3|17
CAWSVLFTGGRSDTQYF
TGTGCCTGGAGTGTACTTTTTACAGGGGGAAGGTCAGATACGCAGTATTTT
>.|TRBV5-6|TRBD2|TRBJ2-3|16
CASSLASGGSTDTQYF
TGTGCCAGCAGCTTGGCTAGCGGGGGTAGCACAGATACGCAGTATTTT
>.|TRBV5-4|TRBD1|TRBJ1-2|14
CASSLDREDYGYTF
TGTGCCAGCAGCCTTGACAGGGAGGACTATGGCTACACCTTC
>.|TRBV7-2|TRBD2|TRBJ2-1|15
CASSLASGGASEQFF
TGTGCCAGCAGCTTAGCTAGCGGGGGGGCCAGCGAGCAGTTCTTC
>.|TRBV12-5|.|TRBJ2-2|15
CASGSGYENTGELFF
TGTGCTAGTGGTTCAGGGTACGAAAACACCGGGGAGCTGTTTTTT
>few|TRBV28|TRBD1|TRBJ1-4|16
CASSLSGTGLVEKLFF
TGTGCCAGCAGTTTATCAGGGACAGGGCTAGTTGAAAAACTGTTTTTT
>.|TRBV7-9|.|TRBJ2-5|15
CASRAFSGSTETQYF
TGTGCCAGCAGGGCCTTTTCGGGTAGTACGGAGACCCAGTACTTC
>.|TRBV28|TRBD2|TRBJ2-7|16
CASSLSASGGTYEQYF
TGTGCCAGCAGTTTATCCGCTAGCGGGGGGACCTACGAGCAGTACTTC
>few|TRBV5-1|.|TRBJ2-1|15
CASSLGQLLYNEQFF
TGCGCCAGCAGCTTGGGACAGCTACTTTACAATGAGCAGTTCTTC
>few|TRBV5-1|.|TRBJ2-3|15
CASSLQGFNTDTQYF
TGCGCCAGCAGCTTGCAGGGCTTCAACACAGATACGCAGTATTTT
>.|TRBV6-6|.|TRBJ2-3|12
CASSPSTDTQYF
TGTGCCAGCTCTCCGAGCACAGATACGCAGTATTTT
>.|TRBV6-4|.|TRBJ2-3|15
CASSEGSSTTDTQYF
TGTGCCAGCAGTGAAGGTAGCTCAACCACAGATACGCAGTATTTT
>.|TRBV4-2|.|TRBJ2-2|18
CASSQVSLRQINTGELFF
TGTGCCAGCAGCCAAGTCTCCCTTAGACAGATCAACACCGGGGAGCTGTTTTTT
>.|TRBV19|TRBD1|TRBJ1-2|15
CASSISSGTVYGYTF
TGTGCCAGTAGTATCAGTTCCGGGACAGTTTATGGCTACACCTTC
>.|TRBV27|TRBD1|TRBJ1-2|14
CASSPQGASGGYTF
TGTGCCAGCAGTCCGCAGGGGGCTTCGGGTGGCTACACCTTC
>once|TRBV19|TRBD1|TRBJ1-2|14
CASSKDRGLFGYTF
TGTGCCAGTAGTAAGGACAGGGGGCTGTTTGGCTACACCTTC
>.|TRBV15|TRBD2|TRBJ2-3|15
CATSRGGGSRHTQYF
TGTGCCACCAGCAGAGGCGGGGGGAGCCGTCATACGCAGTATTTT
>.|TRBV7-9|TRBD1|TRBJ2-5|15
CSSSLDGTGQETQYF
TGTTCCAGCAGCTTAGATGGGACAGGACAAGAGACCCAGTACTTC
>once|TRBV4-1|.|TRBJ2-3|12
CASSQPEDTQYF
TGCGCCAGCAGCCAACCGGAGGATACGCAGTATTTT
>.|TRBV9|.|TRBJ1-4|15
CASGPRGGINEKLFF
TGTGCCAGCGGCCCCCGCGGAGGGATAAATGAAAAACTGTTTTTT
>.|TRBV2|TRBD1|TRBJ1-5|15
CASTTGGLSNQPQHF
TGTGCCAGCACCACAGGGGGATTAAGCAATCAGCCCCAGCATTTT
>.|TRBV14|.|TRBJ2-2|16
CASSPRTAANTGELFF
TGTGCCAGCAGCCCCCGGACAGCGGCGAACACCGGGGAGCTGTTTTTT
>.|TRBV6-1|TRBD1|TRBJ2-5|12
CASGDRAETQYF
TGTGCCAGCGGGGACAGGGCAGAGACCCAGTACTTC
>.|TRBV29-1|.|TRBJ1-5|13
CSVKQGGNQPQHF
TGCAGCGTTAAACAGGGAGGCAATCAGCCCCAGCATTTT
>.|TRBV5-1|.|TRBJ1-4|14
CASSPGTLNEKLFF
TGCGCCAGCAGCCCCGGGACTTTAAATGAAAAACTGTTTTTT
>.|TRBV5-1|TRBD2|TRBJ2-5|13
CASSGTSRETQYF
TGCGCCAGCAGTGGGACTAGTCGGGAGACCCAGTACTTC
>.|TRBV6-6|.|TRBJ1-5|13
CASSRGGVQPQHF
TGTGCCAGCAGTCGAGGGGGAGTTCAGCCCCAGCATTTT
>.|TRBV6-6|TRBD2|TRBJ2-1|16
CASSAQGGGALDEQFF
TGTGCCAGCAGTGCTCAAGGCGGGGGGGCTTTAGATGAGCAGTTCTTC
>.|TRBV27|TRBD2|TRBJ2-3|15
CASSSAGGLVDTQYF
TGTGCCAGCAGCTCAGCGGGGGGGCTGGTAGATACGCAGTATTTT
>.|TRBV14|.|TRBJ1-6|16
CASSQGGGSYNSPLHF
TGTGCCAGCAGCCAAGGGGGGGGCTCCTATAATTCACCCCTCCACTTT
>.|TRBV5-4|TRBD2|TRBJ2-7|16
CASSLFRSGGVHEQYF
TGTGCCAGCAGCTTGTTTAGGTCGGGGGGGGTCCACGAGCAGTACTTC